The sequence of this TCR beta chain was determined in a study of cytomegalovirus exposure and HLA in healthy donors. Per the germline V gene, CDR1 is MGHRA and CDR2 is YSYEKL. Trimming left V 0 bases short and J 3 bases short, with 12 bases between. The CDR3 has 15 amino acids. Both 60 Vbeta primers and 13 Jbeta primers went into the PCR. The protocol was immunoSEQ multiplex PCR, while the TCRdb copy is restricted to in-frame clones and leaves out a portion. The data contain 100,000 to 150,000 clones, less than 85% of them singletons. The V and J genes are TRBV4-1 and TRBJ2-7; no clear D gene. Sequenced input: PBMCs. The source is a man aged 35 to 55 in good health and CMV-seronegative. The CDR3 DNA reads TGCGCCAGCAGCCAAGATCTCCCGACACTCTACGAGCAGTACTTC. It encodes CASSQDLPTLYEQYF.